This is a list of T cell receptor beta chains from one sample in a study of blood T cell repertoires in COVID-19. Measured with immunoSEQ multiplex PCR; TCRdb has only the in-frame clones, and not every one. The sample includes some 150,000 clones, about 86% seen only once; the top ten take roughly 7%. Sequenced material: peripheral blood. The receptors come from a woman older than 75 in a cohort sampled during active or convalescent COVID-19. Each CDR3 is given without its conserved first and last residue. Each record gives: V gene, clone size, CDR3 protein. Rows give clone size only sometimes, using once, few, many, or a class for an expanded clone.

TRBV11-2 | NA | ASSSGAYEQY
TRBV7-2 | NA | ASSGRTGNYGYT
TRBV18 | few | ASSRAGSYNEQF
TRBV10-2 | NA | ASSVRTSGGVDNEQF
TRBV12-3/TRBV12-4 | few | ASSYRNTEAF
TRBV19 | NA | ASSWAGTGGNTEAF
TRBV6-5 | once | ASSRAGRVTDTQY
TRBV18 | once | ASSRAGVQETQY
TRBV27 | NA | ASQKTGYSGNTIY
TRBV7-2 | NA | ASSLWKQGLWNTEAF
TRBV5-5 | once | ASSPTGTTAEYEQY
TRBV6-2/TRBV6-3 | NA | ASSAGRWEVADTQY
TRBV28 | NA | ASRNRAGETQY
TRBV7-9 | few | ASRAPVFRQNTGELF